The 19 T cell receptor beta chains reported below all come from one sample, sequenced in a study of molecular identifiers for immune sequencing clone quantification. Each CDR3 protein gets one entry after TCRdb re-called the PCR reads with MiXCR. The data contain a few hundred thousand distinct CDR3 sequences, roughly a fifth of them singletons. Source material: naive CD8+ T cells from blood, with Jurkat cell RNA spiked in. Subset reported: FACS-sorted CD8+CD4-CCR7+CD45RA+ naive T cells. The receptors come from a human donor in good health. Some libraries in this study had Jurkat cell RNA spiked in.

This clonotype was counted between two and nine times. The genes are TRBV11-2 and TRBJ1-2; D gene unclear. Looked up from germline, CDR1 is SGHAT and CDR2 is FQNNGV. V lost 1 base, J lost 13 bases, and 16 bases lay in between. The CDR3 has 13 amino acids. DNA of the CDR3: TGTGCCAGCAGCTTAGGAGCCTACAAAGAGGGCACCTTC. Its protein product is CASSLGAYKEGTF.

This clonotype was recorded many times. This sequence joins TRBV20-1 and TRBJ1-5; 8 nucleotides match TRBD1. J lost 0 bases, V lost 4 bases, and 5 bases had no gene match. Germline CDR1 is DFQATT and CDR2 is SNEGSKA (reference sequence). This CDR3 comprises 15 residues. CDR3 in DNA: TGCAGTGCTATTCGGGACAGGTATAGCAATCAGCCCCAGCATTTT. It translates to CSAIRDRYSNQPQHF.

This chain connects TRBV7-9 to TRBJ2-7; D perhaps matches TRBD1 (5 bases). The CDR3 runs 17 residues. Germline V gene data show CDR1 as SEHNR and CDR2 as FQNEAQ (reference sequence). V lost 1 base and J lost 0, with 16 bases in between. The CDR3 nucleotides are TGTGCCAGCAGCTTAGGGGGTTCGGACACGAGCTCCTACGAGCAGTACTTC. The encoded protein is CASSLGGSDTSSYEQYF.

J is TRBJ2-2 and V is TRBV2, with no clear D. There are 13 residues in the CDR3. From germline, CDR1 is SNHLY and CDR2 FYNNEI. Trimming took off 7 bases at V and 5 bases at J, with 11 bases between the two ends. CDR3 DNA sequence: TGTGCCAGCAATGAGAGGCGGACCGGGGAGCTGTTTTTT. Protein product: CASNERRTGELFF.

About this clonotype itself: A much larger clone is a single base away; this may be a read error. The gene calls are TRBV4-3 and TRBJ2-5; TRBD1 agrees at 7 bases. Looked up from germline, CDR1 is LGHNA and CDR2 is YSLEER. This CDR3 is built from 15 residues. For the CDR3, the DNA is TGCGCCAGCAGCCAAGTCAGGGGGTCCGGAGAGGCCCAGTACTTC. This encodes CASSQVRGSGEAQYF.

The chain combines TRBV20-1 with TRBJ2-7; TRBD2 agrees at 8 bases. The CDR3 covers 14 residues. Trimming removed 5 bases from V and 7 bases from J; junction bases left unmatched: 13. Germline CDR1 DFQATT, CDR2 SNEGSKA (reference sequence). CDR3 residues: CSAPPGLVVGEQYF. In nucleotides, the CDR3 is TGCAGTGCTCCCCCGGGACTAGTCGTTGGGGAGCAGTACTTC.

The CDR3 protein is CASRKASGTGLFDTGELFF. The DNA for the CDR3 is TGTGCCAGCAGAAAAGCCTCCGGGACAGGGTTATTTGACACCGGGGAGCTGTTTTTT. This sequence joins TRBV6-6 and TRBJ2-2, with TRBD1 matching over 9 bases. Germline trimming cut 6 bases from V and 3 bases from J; bases unmatched to any gene: 17. This CDR3 comprises 19 residues. Germline lookup yields CDR1 MNHNY and CDR2 SVGAGI (reference sequence).

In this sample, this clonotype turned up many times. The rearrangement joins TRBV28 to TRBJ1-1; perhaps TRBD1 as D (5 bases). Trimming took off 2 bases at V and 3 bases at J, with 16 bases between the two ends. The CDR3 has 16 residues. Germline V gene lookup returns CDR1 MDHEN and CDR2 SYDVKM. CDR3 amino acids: CASSLDWTWVHTEAFF. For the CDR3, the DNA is TGTGCCAGCAGTTTAGACTGGACATGGGTGCACACTGAAGCTTTCTTT. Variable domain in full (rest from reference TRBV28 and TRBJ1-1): DVKVTQSSRYLVKRTGEKVFLECVQDMDHENMFWYRQDPGLGLRLIYFSYDVKMKEKGDIPEGYSVSREKKERFSLILESASTNQTSMYLCASSLDWTWVHTEAFFGQGTRLTVV.

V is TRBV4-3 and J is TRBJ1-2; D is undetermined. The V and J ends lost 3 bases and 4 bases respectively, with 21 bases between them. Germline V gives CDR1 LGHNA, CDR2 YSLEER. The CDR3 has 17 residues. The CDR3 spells CASSQILKTHKGYGYTF. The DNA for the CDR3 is TGCGCCAGCAGCCAGATCCTCAAGACTCACAAGGGCTATGGCTACACCTTC.

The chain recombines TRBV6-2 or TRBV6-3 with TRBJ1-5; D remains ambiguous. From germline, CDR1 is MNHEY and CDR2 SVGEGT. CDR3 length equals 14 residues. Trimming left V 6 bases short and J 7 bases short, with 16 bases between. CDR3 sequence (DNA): TGTGCCAGCAGAGGCGCCTACGAGGACCAGCCCCAGCATTTT. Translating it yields CASRGAYEDQPQHF.

This CDR3 is CASSQGPFQPQHF. The CDR3 DNA reads TGCGCCAGCAGCCAAGGTCCTTTTCAGCCCCAGCATTTT. The chain has TRBV4-1 and TRBJ1-5; D unclear. The CDR3 has 13 amino acids. V gave up 1 base and J gave up 6 bases, with 7 bases separating them. CDR1 is MGHRA, CDR2 YSYEKL, per germline.

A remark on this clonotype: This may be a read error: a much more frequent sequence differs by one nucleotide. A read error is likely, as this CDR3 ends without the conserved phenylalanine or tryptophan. For the CDR3, the DNA is TGTGCCAGCAGTGATGGTGGACAGACAGTTACTAACTATGGCTACACCTCC. The encoded protein is CASSDGGQTVTNYGYTS. The chain recombines TRBV2 with TRBJ1-2, with D perhaps matching TRBD1 (6 bases). The CDR3 has 17 amino acids. Trimming removed 3 bases at V and 0 bases at J, with 17 bases between. The germline CDR1 and CDR2 sequences are SNHLY and FYNNEI.

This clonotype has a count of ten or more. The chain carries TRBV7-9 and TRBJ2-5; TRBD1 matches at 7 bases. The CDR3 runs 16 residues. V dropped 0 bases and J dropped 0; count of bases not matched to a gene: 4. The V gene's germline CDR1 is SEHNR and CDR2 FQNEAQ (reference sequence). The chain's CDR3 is CASSLAGTAYQETQYF. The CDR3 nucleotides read TGTGCCAGCAGCTTAGCGGGGACAGCTTACCAAGAGACCCAGTACTTC.

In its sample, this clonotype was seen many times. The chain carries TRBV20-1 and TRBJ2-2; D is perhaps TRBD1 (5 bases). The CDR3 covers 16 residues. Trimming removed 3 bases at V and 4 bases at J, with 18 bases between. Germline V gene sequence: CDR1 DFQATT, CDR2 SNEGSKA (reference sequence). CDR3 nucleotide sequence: TGCAGTGCTAGCGAAGTAGGCAGGGCGCTCACCGGGGAGCTGTTTTTT. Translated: CSASEVGRALTGELFF.

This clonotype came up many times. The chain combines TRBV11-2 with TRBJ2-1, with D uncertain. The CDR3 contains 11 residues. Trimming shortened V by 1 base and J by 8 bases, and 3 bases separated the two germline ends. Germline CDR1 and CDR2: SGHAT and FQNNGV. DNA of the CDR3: TGTGCCAGCAGCTTAGTTTATGAGCAGTTCTTC. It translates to CASSLVYEQFF.

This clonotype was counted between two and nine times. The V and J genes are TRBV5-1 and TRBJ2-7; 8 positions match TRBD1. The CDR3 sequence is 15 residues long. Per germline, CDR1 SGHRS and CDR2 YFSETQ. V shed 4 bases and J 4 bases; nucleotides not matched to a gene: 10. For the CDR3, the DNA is TGCGCCAGCAGCCCGCAACGGGACAGGATTTACGAGCAGTACTTC. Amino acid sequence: CASSPQRDRIYEQYF.

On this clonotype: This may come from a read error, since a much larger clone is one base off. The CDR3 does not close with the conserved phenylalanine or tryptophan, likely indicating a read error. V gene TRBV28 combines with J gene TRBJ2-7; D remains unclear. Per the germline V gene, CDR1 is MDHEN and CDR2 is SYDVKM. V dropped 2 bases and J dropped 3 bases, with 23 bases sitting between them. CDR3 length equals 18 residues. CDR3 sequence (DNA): TGTGCCAGCAGTTTAGGAGCAGGTCGGTACTTGGAGTACTACGAGCAGTACCTC. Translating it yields CASSLGAGRYLEYYEQYL.

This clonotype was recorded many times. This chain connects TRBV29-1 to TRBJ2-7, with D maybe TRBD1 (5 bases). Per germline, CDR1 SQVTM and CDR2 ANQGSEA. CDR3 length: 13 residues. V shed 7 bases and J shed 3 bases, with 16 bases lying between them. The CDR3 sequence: CSAMTDPDYEQYF. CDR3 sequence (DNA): TGCAGCGCCATGACAGACCCGGACTACGAGCAGTACTTC.

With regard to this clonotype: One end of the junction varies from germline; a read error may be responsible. The CDR3 nucleotides are TGTGCCAGCAGTAGTAGCAGGGCGGGGACAGATACGCGGTATTTT. Amino acids: CASSSSRAGTDTRYF. The chain is built from TRBV5-6 and TRBJ2-3; a weak D match, TRBD1 (7 bases). CDR3 size: 15 residues. Looked up from germline, CDR1 is SGHDT and CDR2 is YYEEEE.